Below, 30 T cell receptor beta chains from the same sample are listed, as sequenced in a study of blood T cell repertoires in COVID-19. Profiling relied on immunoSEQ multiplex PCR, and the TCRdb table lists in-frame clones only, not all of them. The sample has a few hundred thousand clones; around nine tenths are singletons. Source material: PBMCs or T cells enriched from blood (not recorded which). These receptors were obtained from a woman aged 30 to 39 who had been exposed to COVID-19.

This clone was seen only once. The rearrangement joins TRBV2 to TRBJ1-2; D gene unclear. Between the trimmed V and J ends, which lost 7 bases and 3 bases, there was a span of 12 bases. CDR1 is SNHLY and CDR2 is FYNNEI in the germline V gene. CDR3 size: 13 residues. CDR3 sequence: CASTEEAYYGYTF. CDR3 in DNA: TGTGCCAGCACGGAAGAGGCTTACTATGGCTACACCTTC.

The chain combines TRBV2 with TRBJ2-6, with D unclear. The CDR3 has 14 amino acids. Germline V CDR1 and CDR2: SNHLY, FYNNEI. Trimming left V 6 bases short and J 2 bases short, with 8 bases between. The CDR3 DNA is TGTGCCAGCAGGGTTACAGCTGGGGCCAACGTCCTGACTTTC. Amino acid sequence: CASRVTAGANVLTF. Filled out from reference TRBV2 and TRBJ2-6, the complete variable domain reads EPEVTQTPSHQVTQMGQEVILRCVPISNHLYFYWYRQILGQKVEFLVSFYNNEISEKSEIFDDQFSVERPDGSNFTLKIRSTKLEDSAMYFCASRVTAGANVLTFGAGSRLTVL.

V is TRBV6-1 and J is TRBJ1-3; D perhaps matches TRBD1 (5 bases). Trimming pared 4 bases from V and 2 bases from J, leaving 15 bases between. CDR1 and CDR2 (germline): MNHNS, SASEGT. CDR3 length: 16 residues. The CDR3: CASSASTADTGNTIYF. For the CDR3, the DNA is TGTGCCAGCAGTGCTTCGACAGCTGATACTGGAAACACCATATATTTT.

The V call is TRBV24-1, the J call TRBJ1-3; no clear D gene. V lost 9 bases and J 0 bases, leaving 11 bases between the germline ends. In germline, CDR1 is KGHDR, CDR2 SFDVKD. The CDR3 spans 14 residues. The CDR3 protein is CATPWAGSGNTIYF. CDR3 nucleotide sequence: TGTGCCACCCCCTGGGCCGGCTCTGGAAACACCATATATTTT.

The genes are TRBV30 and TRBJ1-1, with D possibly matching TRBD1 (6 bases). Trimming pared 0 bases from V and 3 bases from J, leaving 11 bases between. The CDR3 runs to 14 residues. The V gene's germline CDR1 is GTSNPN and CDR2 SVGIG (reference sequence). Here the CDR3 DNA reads TGTGCCTGGAGTGTATTTAGGGGGTACACTGAAGCTTTCTTT. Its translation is CAWSVFRGYTEAFF.

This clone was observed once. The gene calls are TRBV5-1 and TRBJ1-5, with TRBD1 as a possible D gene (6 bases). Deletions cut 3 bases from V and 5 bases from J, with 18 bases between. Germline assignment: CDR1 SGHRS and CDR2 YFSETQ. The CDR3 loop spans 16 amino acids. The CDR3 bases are TGCGCCAGCAGCTGGGGCTCGGACAGTTGGGATCAGCCCCAGCATTTT. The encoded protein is CASSWGSDSWDQPQHF.

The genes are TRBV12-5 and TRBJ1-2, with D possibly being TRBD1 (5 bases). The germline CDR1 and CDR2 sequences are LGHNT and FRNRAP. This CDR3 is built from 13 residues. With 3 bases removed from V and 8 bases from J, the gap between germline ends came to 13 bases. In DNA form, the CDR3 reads TGTGCTAGTGGTTTCTCCGGGGGACGGGGCTACACCTTC. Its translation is CASGFSGGRGYTF.

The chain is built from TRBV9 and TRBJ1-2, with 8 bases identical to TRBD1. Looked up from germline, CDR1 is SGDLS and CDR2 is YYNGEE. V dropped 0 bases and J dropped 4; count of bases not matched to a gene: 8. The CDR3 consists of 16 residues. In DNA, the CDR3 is TGTGCCAGCAGCGTAGATGGGGACAGGCCGTTCTATGGCTACACCTTC. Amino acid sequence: CASSVDGDRPFYGYTF. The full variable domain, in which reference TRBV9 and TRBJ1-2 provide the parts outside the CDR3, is DSGVTQTPKHLITATGQRVTLRCSPRSGDLSVYWYQQSLDQGLQFLIQYYNGEERAKGNILERFSAQQFPDLHSELNLSSLELGDSALYFCASSVDGDRPFYGYTFGSGTRLTVV.

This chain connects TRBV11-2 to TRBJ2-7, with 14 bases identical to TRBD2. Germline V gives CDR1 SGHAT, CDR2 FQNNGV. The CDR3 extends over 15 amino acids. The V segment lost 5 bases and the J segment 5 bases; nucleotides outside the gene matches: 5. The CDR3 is CASSRGTSGGDEQYF. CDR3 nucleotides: TGTGCCAGCAGCCGCGGGACTAGCGGGGGAGACGAGCAGTACTTC.

CDR3 sequence (DNA): TGTGCCAGCAGTCGGCAGGGGTTCGGGGATACGCAGTATTTT. The encoded protein is CASSRQGFGDTQYF. The rearrangement links TRBV6-5 to TRBJ2-3; D is perhaps TRBD1 (6 bases). Trimming took off 5 bases at V and 6 bases at J, with 15 bases between the two ends. The germline V gene has CDR1 MNHEY and CDR2 SVGAGI. The CDR3 sequence is 14 residues long.

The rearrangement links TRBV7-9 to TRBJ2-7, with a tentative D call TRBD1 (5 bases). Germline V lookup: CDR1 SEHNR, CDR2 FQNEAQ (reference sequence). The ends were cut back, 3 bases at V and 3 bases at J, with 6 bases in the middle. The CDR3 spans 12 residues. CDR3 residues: CASSFDSYEQYF. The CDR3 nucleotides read TGTGCCAGCAGCTTTGACAGCTACGAGCAGTACTTC.

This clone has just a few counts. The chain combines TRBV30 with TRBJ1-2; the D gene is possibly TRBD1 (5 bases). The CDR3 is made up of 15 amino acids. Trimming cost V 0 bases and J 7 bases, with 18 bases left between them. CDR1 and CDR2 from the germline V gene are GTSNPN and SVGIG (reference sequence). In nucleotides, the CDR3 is TGTGCCTGGAGTGTCTTGAACAGGCGGATCGGTGGCTACACCTTC. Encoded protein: CAWSVLNRRIGGYTF. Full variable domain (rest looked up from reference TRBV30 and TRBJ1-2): SQTIHQWPATLVQPVGSPLSLECTVEGTSNPNLYWYRQAAGRGLQLLFYSVGIGQISSEVPQNLSASRPQDRQFILSSKKLLLSDSGFYLCAWSVLNRRIGGYTFGSGTRLTVV.

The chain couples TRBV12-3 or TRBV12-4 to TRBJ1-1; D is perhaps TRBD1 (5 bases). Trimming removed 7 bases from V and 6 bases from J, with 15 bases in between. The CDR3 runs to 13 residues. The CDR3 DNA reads TGTGCCAGCACCTTCGGACACGAATCTGAAGCTTTCTTT. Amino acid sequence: CASTFGHESEAFF.

CDR3 DNA sequence: TGTGCCAGCAGTCCTCTCGGAGATACGCAGTATTTT. It encodes CASSPLGDTQYF. The chain links TRBV2 to TRBJ2-3, with no clear D. V was pared by 5 bases and J by 5 bases, with 8 bases between. Germline V gene data show CDR1 as SNHLY and CDR2 as FYNNEI. CDR3 length: 12 residues.

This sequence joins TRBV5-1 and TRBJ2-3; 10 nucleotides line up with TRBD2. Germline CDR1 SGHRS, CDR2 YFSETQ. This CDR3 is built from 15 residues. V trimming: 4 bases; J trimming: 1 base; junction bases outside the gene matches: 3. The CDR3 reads CASSLTSGRTDTQYF. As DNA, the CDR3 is TGCGCCAGCAGCCTGACTAGCGGGCGCACAGATACGCAGTATTTT.

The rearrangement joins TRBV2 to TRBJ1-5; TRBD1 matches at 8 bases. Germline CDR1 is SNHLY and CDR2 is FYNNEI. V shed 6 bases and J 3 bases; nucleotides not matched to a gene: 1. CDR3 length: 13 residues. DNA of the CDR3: TGTGCCAGCAGGGGACAGGTCAATCAGCCCCAGCATTTT. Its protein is CASRGQVNQPQHF.

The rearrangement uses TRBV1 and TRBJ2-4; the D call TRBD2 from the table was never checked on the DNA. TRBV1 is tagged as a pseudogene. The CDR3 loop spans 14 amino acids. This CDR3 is CTSSRCGGGDIQYF. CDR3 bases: TGCACCAGCAGCCGATGCGGGGGGGGAGACATTCAGTACTTC.

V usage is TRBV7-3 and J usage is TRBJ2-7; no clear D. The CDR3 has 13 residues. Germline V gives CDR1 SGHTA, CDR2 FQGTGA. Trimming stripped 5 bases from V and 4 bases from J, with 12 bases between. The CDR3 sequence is CASSDKPGYEQYF. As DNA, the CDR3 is TGTGCCAGCAGCGACAAGCCCGGATACGAGCAGTACTTC. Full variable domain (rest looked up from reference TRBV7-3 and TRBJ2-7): GAGVSQTPSNKVTEKGKYVELRCDPISGHTALYWYRQSLGQGPEFLIYFQGTGAADDSGLPNDRFFAVRPEGSVSTLKIQRTERGDSAVYLCASSDKPGYEQYFGPGTRLTVT.

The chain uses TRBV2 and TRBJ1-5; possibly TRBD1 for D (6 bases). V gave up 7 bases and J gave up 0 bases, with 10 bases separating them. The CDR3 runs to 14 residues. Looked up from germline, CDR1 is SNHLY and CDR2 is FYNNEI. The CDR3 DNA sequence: TGTGCCAGCAATCAGGGGTATAGCAATCAGCCCCAGCATTTT. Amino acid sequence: CASNQGYSNQPQHF.

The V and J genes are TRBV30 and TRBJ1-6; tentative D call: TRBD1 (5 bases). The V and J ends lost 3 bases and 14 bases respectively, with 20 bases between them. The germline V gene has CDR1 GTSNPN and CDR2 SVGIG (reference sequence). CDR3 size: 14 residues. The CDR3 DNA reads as TGTGCCTGGAGCCCAGGGTTGGATGATGTGGCCCTCCACTTT. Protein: CAWSPGLDDVALHF.

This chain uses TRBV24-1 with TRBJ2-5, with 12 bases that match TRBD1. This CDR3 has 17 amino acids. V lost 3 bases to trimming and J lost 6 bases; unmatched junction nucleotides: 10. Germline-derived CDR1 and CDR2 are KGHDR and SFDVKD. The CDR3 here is CATSDDSGTGGEKTQYF. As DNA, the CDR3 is TGTGCCACCAGTGATGATAGCGGGACAGGGGGCGAAAAGACCCAGTACTTC.

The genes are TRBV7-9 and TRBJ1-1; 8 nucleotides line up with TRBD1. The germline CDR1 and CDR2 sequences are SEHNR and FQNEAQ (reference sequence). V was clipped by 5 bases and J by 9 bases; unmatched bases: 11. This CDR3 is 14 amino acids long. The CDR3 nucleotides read TGTGCCAGCAGCCGTGGGACAGGTGGAAAGAAAGCTTTCTTT. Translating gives CASSRGTGGKKAFF.

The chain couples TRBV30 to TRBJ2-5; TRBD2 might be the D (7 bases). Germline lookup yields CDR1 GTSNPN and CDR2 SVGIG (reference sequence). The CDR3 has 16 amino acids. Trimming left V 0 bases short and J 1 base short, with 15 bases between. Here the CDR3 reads CAWSVPGRGPQETQYF. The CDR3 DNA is TGTGCCTGGAGTGTACCCGGGCGGGGGCCCCAAGAGACCCAGTACTTC.

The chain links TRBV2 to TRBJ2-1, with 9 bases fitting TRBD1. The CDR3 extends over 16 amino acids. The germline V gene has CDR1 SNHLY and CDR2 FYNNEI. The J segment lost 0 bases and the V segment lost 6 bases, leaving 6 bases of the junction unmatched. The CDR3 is CASRAGTGHSYNEQFF. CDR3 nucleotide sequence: TGTGCCAGCAGAGCCGGGACAGGGCACTCCTACAATGAGCAGTTCTTC.

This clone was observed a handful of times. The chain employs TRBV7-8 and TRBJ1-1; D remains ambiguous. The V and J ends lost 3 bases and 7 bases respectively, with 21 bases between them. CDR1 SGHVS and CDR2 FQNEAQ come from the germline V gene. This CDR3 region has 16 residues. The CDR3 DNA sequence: TGTGCCAGCAGCTTGGGTGCCCGGAGGTTGCAGTTTGAAGCTTTCTTT. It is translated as CASSLGARRLQFEAFF.

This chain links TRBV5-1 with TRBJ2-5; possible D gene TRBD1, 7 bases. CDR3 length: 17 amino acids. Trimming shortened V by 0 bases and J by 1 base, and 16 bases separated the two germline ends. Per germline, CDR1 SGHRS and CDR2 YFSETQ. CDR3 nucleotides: TGCGCCAGCAGCTTGGTACCCCAGGGGGGAGGCCAAGAGACCCAGTACTTC. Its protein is CASSLVPQGGGQETQYF. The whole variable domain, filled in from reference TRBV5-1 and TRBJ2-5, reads KAGVTQTPRYLIKTRGQQVTLSCSPISGHRSVSWYQQTPGQGLQFLFEYFSETQRNKGNFPGRFSGRQFSNSRSEMNVSTLELGDSALYLCASSLVPQGGGQETQYFGPGTRLLVL.

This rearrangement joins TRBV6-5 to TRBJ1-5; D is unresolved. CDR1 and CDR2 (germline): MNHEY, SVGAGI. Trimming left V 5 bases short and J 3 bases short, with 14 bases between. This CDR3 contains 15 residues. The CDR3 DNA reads TGTGCCAGCAGTACTGGACTGGAACTCAATCAGCCCCAGCATTTT. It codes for CASSTGLELNQPQHF.

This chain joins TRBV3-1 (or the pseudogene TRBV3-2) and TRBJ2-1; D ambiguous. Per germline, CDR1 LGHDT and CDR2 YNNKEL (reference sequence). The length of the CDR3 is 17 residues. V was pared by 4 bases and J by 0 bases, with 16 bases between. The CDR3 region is CASSPYLRTSSYNEQFF. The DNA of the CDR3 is TGTGCCAGCAGCCCTTATCTTCGAACCAGCTCCTACAATGAGCAGTTCTTC.

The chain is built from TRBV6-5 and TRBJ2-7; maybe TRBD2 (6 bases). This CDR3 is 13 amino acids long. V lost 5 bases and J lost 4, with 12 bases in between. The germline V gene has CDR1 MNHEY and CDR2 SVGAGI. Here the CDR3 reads CASSQGGGYEQYF. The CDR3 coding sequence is TGTGCCAGCAGTCAGGGAGGCGGGTACGAGCAGTACTTC.

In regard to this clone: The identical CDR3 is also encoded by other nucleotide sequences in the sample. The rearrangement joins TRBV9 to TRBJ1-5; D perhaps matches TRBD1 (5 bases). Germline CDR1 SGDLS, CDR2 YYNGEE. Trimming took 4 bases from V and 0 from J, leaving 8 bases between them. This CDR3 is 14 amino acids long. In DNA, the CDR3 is TGTGCCAGCAGCCCCGGGGGTAGCAATCAGCCCCAGCATTTT. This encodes CASSPGGSNQPQHF.